The table lists the clone carrying this T cell receptor beta chain with a few counts. Data came from immunoSEQ multiplex PCR; TCRdb stores just in-frame clones and leaves some out. The sample lists about 33,000 clones, about three quarters occurring once. The data originate from a study of T cells in tumors after PD-1 blockade. The CDR3 totals 13 residues. Germline assignment: CDR1 MGHRA and CDR2 YSYEKL. J gave up 14 bases and V 2 bases, and 6 bases lay outside the gene matches. This sequence originates from a human donor with basal cell carcinoma. The V call is TRBV4-1, the J call TRBJ2-4, with TRBD1 matching 10 bases. The starting material was PBMCs, obtained before anti-PD-1 treatment. The CDR3 reads CASSQRSGTGEYF. The CDR3 DNA reads as TGCGCCAGCAGCCAAAGATCAGGGACAGGGGAGTACTTC.